The text below deals with one T cell receptor beta chain. This table comes from immunoSEQ multiplex PCR, and its TCRdb copy is limited to in-frame clones, with some not included. The repertoire includes approximately 170,000 clones, about 86% of them detected once, and roughly 5.3% sits in the top ten. CDR3 length equals 17 residues. Trimming removed 3 bases from V and 4 bases from J; junction bases left unmatched: 12. The germline V gene encodes CDR1 KGHDR and CDR2 SFDVKD. The source of the sample is a study of control samples from healthy donors and cancer patients. The chain links TRBV24-1 to TRBJ2-5; 8 nucleotides agree with TRBD2. The receptor's source is a woman between 25 and 40 years old in good health. Sequences were obtained from blood. CDR3 DNA: TGTGCCACCAGTGATGATTTGAGGCCTAGCGGGCTAGAGACCCAGTACTTC. Protein sequence: CATSDDLRPSGLETQYF.